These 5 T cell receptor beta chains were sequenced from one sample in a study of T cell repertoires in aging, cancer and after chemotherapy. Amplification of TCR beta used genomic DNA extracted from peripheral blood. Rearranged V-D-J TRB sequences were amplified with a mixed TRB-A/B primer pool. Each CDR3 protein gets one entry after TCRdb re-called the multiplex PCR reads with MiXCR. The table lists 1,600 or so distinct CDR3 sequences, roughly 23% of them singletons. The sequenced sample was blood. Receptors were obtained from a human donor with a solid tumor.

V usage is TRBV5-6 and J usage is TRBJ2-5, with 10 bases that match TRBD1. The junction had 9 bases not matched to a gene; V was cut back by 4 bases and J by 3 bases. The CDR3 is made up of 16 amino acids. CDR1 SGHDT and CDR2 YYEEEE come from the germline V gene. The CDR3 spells CASSPQTGTGEETQYF. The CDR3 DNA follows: TGTGCCAGCAGCCCTCAAACCGGGACAGGGGAAGAGACCCAGTACTTC.

CDR3 amino acids: CASFYPYVSGNTIYF. CDR3 nucleotides: TGTGCCAGCTTCTACCCATATGTCTCTGGAAACACCATATATTTT. This chain links TRBV2 with TRBJ1-3; D call uncertain. With 8 bases removed from V and 0 bases from J, the gap between germline ends came to 14 bases. Per the germline V gene, CDR1 is SNHLY and CDR2 is FYNNEI. The CDR3 is 15 amino acids.

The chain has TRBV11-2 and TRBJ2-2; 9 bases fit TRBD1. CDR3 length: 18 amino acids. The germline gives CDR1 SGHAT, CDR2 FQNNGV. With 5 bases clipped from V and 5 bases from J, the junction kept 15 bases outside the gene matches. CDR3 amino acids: CASSPPSWGQGWTGELFF. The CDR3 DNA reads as TGTGCCAGCAGCCCCCCCAGCTGGGGACAGGGTTGGACCGGGGAGCTGTTTTTT.

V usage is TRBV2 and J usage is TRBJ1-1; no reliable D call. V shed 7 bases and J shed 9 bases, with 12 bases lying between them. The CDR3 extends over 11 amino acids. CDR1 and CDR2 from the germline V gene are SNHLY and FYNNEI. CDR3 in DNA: TGTGCCAGCAACTCAGTCGCACAAGCTTTCTTT. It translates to CASNSVAQAFF.

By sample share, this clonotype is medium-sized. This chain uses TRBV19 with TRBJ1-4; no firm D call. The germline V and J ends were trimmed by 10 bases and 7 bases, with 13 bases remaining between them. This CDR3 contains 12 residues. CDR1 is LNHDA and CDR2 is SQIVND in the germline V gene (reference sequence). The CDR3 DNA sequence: TGTGCCACCTACCGTCGGGTTGAAAAACTGTTTTTT. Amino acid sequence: CATYRRVEKLFF.